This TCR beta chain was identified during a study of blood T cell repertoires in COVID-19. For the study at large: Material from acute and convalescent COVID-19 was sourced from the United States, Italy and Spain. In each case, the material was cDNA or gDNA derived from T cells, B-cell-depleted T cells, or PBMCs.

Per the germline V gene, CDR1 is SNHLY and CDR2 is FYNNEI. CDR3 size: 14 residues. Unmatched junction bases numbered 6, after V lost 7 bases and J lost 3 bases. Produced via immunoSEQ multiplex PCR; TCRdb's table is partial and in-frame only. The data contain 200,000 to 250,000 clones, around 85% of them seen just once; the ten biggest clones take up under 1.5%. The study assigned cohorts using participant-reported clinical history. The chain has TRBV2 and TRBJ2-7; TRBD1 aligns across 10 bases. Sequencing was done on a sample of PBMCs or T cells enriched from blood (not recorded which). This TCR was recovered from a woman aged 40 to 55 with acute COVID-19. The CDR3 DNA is TGTGCCAGCACTGGGACAGGGGCCTTCTACGAGCAGTACTTC. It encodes CASTGTGAFYEQYF.